This entry lists 29 T cell receptor beta chains sequenced from one sample in a study of molecular identifiers for immune sequencing clone quantification. TCRdb passed the PCR reads through MiXCR, listing each CDR3 protein once. The sample contains 300,000 to 400,000 distinct CDR3 sequences, around a fifth of which appear only once. Specimen: naive CD8+ T cells from blood, with Jurkat cell RNA spiked in. Regarding subset: FACS-sorted CD8+CD4-CCR7+CD45RA+ naive T cells. Receptors originate from a human donor in good health. Some libraries in this study had Jurkat cell RNA spiked in.

This clonotype was seen ten or more times. The chain combines TRBV2 with TRBJ1-5; 7 nucleotides agree with TRBD1. This CDR3 spans 17 amino acids. CDR1 is SNHLY, CDR2 FYNNEI, per germline. V was pared by 0 bases and J by 4 bases, with 9 bases of the junction left unmatched. DNA of the CDR3: TGTGCCAGCAGTGAAGCAGGTTACAGGGGTCAGAATCAGCCCCAGCATTTT. Translating gives CASSEAGYRGQNQPQHF.

About this clonotype: This may come from a read error, since a much larger clone is one base off. J is TRBJ1-5 and V is TRBV6-5, with D unresolved. There are 14 residues in the CDR3. The germline CDR1 and CDR2 sequences are MNHEY and SVGAGI. CDR3 nucleotides: TGTGCCGGCAGTTCACGACATGGCAATCAGCCCCAGCATTTT. Its protein product is CAGSSRHGNQPQHF.

In its sample, this clonotype was seen a few times. Likely a read error: the CDR3 ends without its conserved phenylalanine or tryptophan. This sequence joins TRBV9 and TRBJ2-3, with 7 bases lining up with TRBD2. This CDR3 spans 16 amino acids. The germline CDR1 and CDR2 sequences are SGDLS and YYNGEE. With V trimmed by 0 bases and J by 3 bases, 7 bases remained unmatched. DNA of the CDR3: TGTGCCAGCAGCGTAGACGTCGCGGGAGCGACAGATACGCAGTATATT. Residues: CASSVDVAGATDTQYI.

Ten or more counts support this clonotype. The rearrangement joins TRBV9 to TRBJ2-5; 7 nucleotides match TRBD1. Trimming removed 4 bases from V and 1 base from J; junction bases left unmatched: 13. The CDR3 contains 17 residues. CDR1 is SGDLS, CDR2 YYNGEE, per germline. The CDR3 bases are TGTGCCAGCAGCTCCCGGGACAGCCCCGGTCCCCAAGAGACCCAGTACTTC. It is translated as CASSSRDSPGPQETQYF.

The chain carries TRBV12-3 or TRBV12-4 and TRBJ2-2; a possible D gene is TRBD2 (6 bases). The CDR3 extends over 15 amino acids. Deletions cut 5 bases from V and 6 bases from J, with 16 bases between. The CDR3 here is CASSRPSEEAGELFF. In DNA, the CDR3 is TGTGCCAGCAGTCGCCCTAGCGAGGAGGCCGGGGAGCTGTTTTTT.

This clonotype was seen ten or more times. The CDR3 sequence: CASSLVVVQPQHF. For the CDR3, the DNA is TGTGCCAGCAGTTTAGTTGTGGTGCAGCCCCAGCATTTT. The chain links TRBV12-3 or TRBV12-4 to TRBJ1-5, with no clear D. CDR3 length equals 13 residues. The V end lost 1 base, the J end lost 7 bases, and 8 bases lay between the germline ends.

In its sample, this clonotype was seen many times. The rearrangement uses TRBV7-9 and TRBJ2-5, with D possibly matching TRBD2 (6 bases). Trimming stripped 4 bases from V and 2 bases from J, with 11 bases between. The CDR3 consists of 14 residues. Germline lookup yields CDR1 SEHNR and CDR2 FQNEAQ (reference sequence). CDR3 coding DNA: TGTGCCAGCAGCTCGCGGGACTTACAAGAGACCCAGTACTTC. Its protein product is CASSSRDLQETQYF.

For this clonotype: A much larger clone lies a single base off, so this may be a read error. This CDR3 fails to terminate in the conserved phenylalanine or tryptophan, so it likely reflects a read error. Written as DNA, the CDR3 is TGCGCCAGCAGCCCGGGACAGGGGGCTACGTACTACGAGCAGTACTCC. Translating it yields CASSPGQGATYYEQYS. The J gene is TRBJ2-7, the V gene TRBV5-1, with 12 bases aligning to TRBD1. The CDR3 is 16 amino acids. The V segment lost 4 bases and the J segment 3 bases; nucleotides outside the gene matches: 8. Germline-derived CDR1 and CDR2 are SGHRS and YFSETQ.

In its sample, this clonotype was seen many times. The V call is TRBV7-9, the J call TRBJ2-7, with a possible D match to TRBD1 (7 bases). Germline V gene data show CDR1 as SEHNR and CDR2 as FQNEAQ (reference sequence). Trimming took off 5 bases at V and 4 bases at J, with 21 bases between the two ends. The CDR3 extends over 16 amino acids. The CDR3 sequence is CASSPPTRGADYEQYF. The CDR3 nucleotides are TGTGCCAGCAGCCCGCCGACCAGGGGGGCGGATTACGAGCAGTACTTC.

Comment on this clonotype: This may come from a read error, since a much larger clone is one base off. The chain carries TRBV19 and TRBJ1-6; 10 bases align to TRBD1. The CDR3 consists of 15 residues. From germline, CDR1 is LNHDA and CDR2 SQIVND (reference sequence). The CDR3 nucleotides read TGTGCCGGTAGTTTCCGGACAGGGGGTAATTCACCCCTCCACTTT. Amino acids: CAGSFRTGGNSPLHF.

This clonotype came up many times. The rearrangement joins TRBV15 to TRBJ1-5; no clear D gene. CDR3 length equals 15 residues. The V gene's germline CDR1 is LNHNV and CDR2 YYDKDF (reference sequence). Trimming removed 0 bases at V and 9 bases at J, with 15 bases between. The CDR3 protein is CATSREEGSLGPQHF. Here the CDR3 DNA reads TGTGCCACCAGCAGAGAGGAGGGCTCCCTGGGGCCCCAGCATTTT. The full variable domain, with the rest looked up from reference TRBV15 and TRBJ1-5, is DAMVIQNPRYQVTQFGKPVTLSCSQTLNHNVMYWYQQKSSQAPKLLFHYYDKDFNNEADTPDNFQSRRPNTSFCFLDIRSPGLGDTAMYLCATSREEGSLGPQHFGDGTRLSIL.

Concerning this clonotype itself: Possible read error: a much larger clone is one base away. The rearrangement links TRBV5-6 to TRBJ2-7, with D tentatively TRBD1 (5 bases). There are 14 residues in the CDR3. The germline CDR1 and CDR2 sequences are SGHDT and YYEEEE. V shed 1 base and J shed 5 bases, with 13 bases lying between them. CDR3 amino acids: CASSLSAGNDEQYF. The CDR3 DNA reads as TGTGCCAGCAGCTTGTCGGCAGGGAACGACGAGCAGTACTTC.

On this clonotype itself: Since the CDR3 does not end with the conserved phenylalanine or tryptophan, this likely comes from a read error. The V gene is TRBV29-1, the J gene TRBJ1-1; D unclear. From germline, CDR1 is SQVTM and CDR2 ANQGSEA. The CDR3 extends over 12 amino acids. V lost 1 base, J lost 3 bases, and 6 bases lay in between. The CDR3 sequence: CSVEAADTEAFC. Here the CDR3 DNA reads TGCAGCGTTGAAGCAGCGGACACTGAAGCTTTCTGT.

This clonotype was recorded many times. The rearrangement joins TRBV18 to TRBJ2-7; the match to TRBD2 covers 8 bases. The V and J ends lost 3 bases and 4 bases, in that order; junction bases with no gene match: 5. This CDR3 comprises 14 residues. Germline V gene data show CDR1 as KGHSH and CDR2 as LQKENI. The CDR3 reads CASSPGSGNYEQYF. The DNA for the CDR3 is TGTGCCAGCTCACCGGGTAGCGGGAATTACGAGCAGTACTTC.

This clonotype came up many times. The chain joins TRBV7-9 to TRBJ1-1; D not certain. V was pared by 5 bases and J by 0 bases, with 19 bases between. The CDR3 runs to 17 residues. Germline CDR1 and CDR2: SEHNR and FQNEAQ (reference sequence). The CDR3 spells CASSPNSDKAMNTEAFF. CDR3 in DNA: TGTGCCAGCAGCCCGAATTCCGACAAGGCGATGAACACTGAAGCTTTCTTT.

This clonotype was counted at least ten times. The J gene is TRBJ1-1, the V gene TRBV6-6; possibly TRBD1 for D (6 bases). Looked up from germline, CDR1 is MNHNY and CDR2 is SVGAGI (reference sequence). The CDR3 spans 13 residues. The germline V and J ends were trimmed by 6 bases and 6 bases, with 14 bases remaining between them. CDR3: CASSQQGGAEAFF. The CDR3 bases are TGTGCCAGCAGCCAACAGGGCGGGGCTGAAGCTTTCTTT.

This clonotype was recorded at least ten times. This chain links TRBV29-1 with TRBJ2-5; TRBD1 matches 8 bases. Germline CDR1 and CDR2: SQVTM and ANQGSEA. This CDR3 is 12 amino acids long. The V and J ends lost 6 bases and 2 bases, in that order; junction bases with no gene match: 2. The CDR3 here is CSVHRGQETQYF. The CDR3 DNA sequence: TGCAGCGTACACAGGGGGCAAGAGACCCAGTACTTC. Drawing the rest from reference TRBV29-1 and TRBJ2-5, the complete variable domain is SAVISQKPSRDICQRGTSLTIQCQVDSQVTMMFWYRQQPGQSLTLIATANQGSEATYESGFVIDKFPISRPNLTFSTLTVSNMSPEDSSIYLCSVHRGQETQYFGPGTRLLVL.

On this clonotype itself: This clone may be a read error of a much larger clone one base away. The CDR3 sequence: CASSYGTGIECTF. The CDR3 DNA reads as TGTGCCAGCAGTTACGGGACAGGGATCGAATGCACCTTC. The V and J genes are TRBV6-5 and TRBJ1-2; 9 bases are a match to TRBD1. Per germline, CDR1 MNHEY and CDR2 SVGAGI. J lost 13 bases, V lost 2 bases, and 8 bases had no gene match. The CDR3 is 13 residues long.

This clonotype was observed many times. The CDR3 DNA reads as TGTGCTAGTGGTGGGGACAGTATGAACACTGAAGCTTTCTTT. Its protein product is CASGGDSMNTEAFF. The chain employs TRBV12-5 and TRBJ1-1, with 7 positions matching TRBD1. There are 14 residues in the CDR3. V was clipped by 5 bases and J by 0 bases; unmatched bases: 3. Germline lookup yields CDR1 LGHNT and CDR2 FRNRAP.

This clonotype was counted ten times or more. This chain links TRBV15 with TRBJ1-6, with 8 nucleotides matching TRBD1. Germline-derived CDR1 and CDR2 are LNHNV and YYDKDF (reference sequence). There are 16 residues in the CDR3. V shed 7 bases and J 3 bases; nucleotides not matched to a gene: 8. The CDR3 DNA follows: TGTGCCACCACTTCTCAGGGGGCCTACTATAATTCACCCCTCCACTTT. The encoded protein is CATTSQGAYYNSPLHF.

Remarks on this clonotype: This may arise from a read error, as a much more abundant clone is one base away. The gene calls are TRBV7-2 and TRBJ1-5, with a possible D match to TRBD1 (6 bases). The germline V gene encodes CDR1 SGHTA and CDR2 FQGNSA. The CDR3 has 16 amino acids. The CDR3 nucleotides read TGTGCCAGCAGCTTAGAGATTTACGGACAGAATCGGCCCCAGCATTTT. It specifies CASSLEIYGQNRPQHF.

The table lists this clonotype with many counts. The chain couples TRBV20-1 to TRBJ2-7, with TRBD1 identical over 7 bases. The length of the CDR3 is 12 residues. CDR1 is DFQATT and CDR2 is SNEGSKA in the germline V gene (reference sequence). The V and J ends lost 3 bases and 5 bases, in that order; junction bases with no gene match: 4. Here the CDR3 reads CSARNRGHEQYF. The CDR3 bases are TGCAGTGCTAGGAACAGGGGCCACGAGCAGTACTTC.

This clonotype was seen a single time. A much larger clone is a single base away; this may be a read error. The CDR3 does not close with the conserved phenylalanine or tryptophan, likely indicating a read error. The chain joins TRBV20-1 to TRBJ1-1; weak D call: TRBD1 (6 bases). CDR3 length: 15 amino acids. CDR1 is DFQATT and CDR2 is SNEGSKA in the germline V gene (reference sequence). Trimming took off 1 base at V and 1 base at J, with 13 bases between the two ends. CDR3 amino acids: CSARGFKQGNTEAFL. CDR3 bases: TGCAGTGCTAGAGGTTTTAAACAGGGGAACACTGAAGCTTTCCTT.

A note on this clonotype: A read error is possible here, since a much larger clone lies one base away. V and J are TRBV4-1 and TRBJ1-4; 10 bases line up with TRBD1. Germline V gene data show CDR1 as MGHRA and CDR2 as YSYEKL. The CDR3 loop spans 15 amino acids. The CDR3 DNA sequence: TGCGACAGCAGCCAAGACAGGGGGCCTTTTGAAAAACTGTTTTTT. It yields the protein CDSSQDRGPFEKLFF.

The chain combines TRBV6-5 with TRBJ2-7; TRBD1 matches at 7 bases. The junction had 13 bases not matched to a gene; V was cut back by 5 bases and J by 3 bases. This CDR3 comprises 16 residues. Germline V lookup: CDR1 MNHEY, CDR2 SVGAGI. The CDR3 DNA sequence: TGTGCCAGCAGTCCCGAGTCGACAGGGCTGGTCTACGAGCAGTACTTC. It yields the protein CASSPESTGLVYEQYF.

As to this clonotype: A junction boundary mismatches the germline segment, possibly from a read error. The V call is TRBV19, the J call TRBJ2-7, with TRBD1 matching over 11 bases. Germline CDR1 LNHDA, CDR2 SQIVND (reference sequence). This CDR3 is built from 16 residues. The CDR3 sequence: CASSIASGTGGYGQYF. Written as DNA, the CDR3 is TGTGCCAGTAGTATAGCCTCCGGGACAGGGGGATACGGGCAGTACTTC.

This clonotype was recorded at least ten times. The chain joins TRBV5-6 to TRBJ1-5; D unresolved. Between the trimmed V and J ends, which lost 2 bases and 9 bases, there was a span of 9 bases. Germline V gene lookup returns CDR1 SGHDT and CDR2 YYEEEE. The length of the CDR3 is 12 residues. The CDR3 bases are TGTGCCAGCAGCTTCGGGGTTTCGCCCCAGCATTTT. Encoded protein: CASSFGVSPQHF.

This clonotype was seen only a few times. The chain recombines TRBV4-1 with TRBJ2-3; perhaps D is TRBD1 or TRBD2 (5 bases each). The V gene's germline CDR1 is MGHRA and CDR2 YSYEKL. The CDR3 covers 16 residues. V lost 0 bases to trimming and J lost 0 bases, with 10 bases between them. This CDR3 is CASSQEGTLSTDTQYF. CDR3 DNA sequence: TGCGCCAGCAGCCAAGAGGGGACCCTGAGCACAGATACGCAGTATTTT.

Many counts were recorded for this clonotype. The rearrangement links TRBV7-9 to TRBJ2-7; tentatively, D is TRBD1 (7 bases). Germline CDR1 is SEHNR and CDR2 is FQNEAQ (reference sequence). With 4 bases removed from V and 2 bases from J, the gap between germline ends came to 15 bases. CDR3 length: 15 amino acids. CDR3 in amino acids: CASSSRQGLPYEQYF. CDR3 nucleotides: TGTGCCAGCAGCTCGCGACAGGGACTCCCCTACGAGCAGTACTTC. Variable domain in full (rest from reference TRBV7-9 and TRBJ2-7): DTGVSQNPRHKITKRGQNVTFRCDPISEHNRLYWYRQTLGQGPEFLTYFQNEAQLEKSRLLSDRFSAERPKGSFSTLEIQRTEQGDSAMYLCASSSRQGLPYEQYFGPGTRLTVT.